Shown below are 14 T cell receptor beta chains from a single sample sequenced in a study of beta chain features in type 1 diabetes. General study results and limits: When Type 1 diabetes patients were examined, their TCRB CDR3s proved moderately but significantly shorter in all four CD4+ subsets.

Expressed TCRB transcripts were sequenced, since all the RNA that had been isolated was reverse transcribed. Sequencing used immunoSEQ multiplex PCR; TCRdb keeps in-frame clones, though not all of them. The data contain hundreds of thousands of clones, over 11% of them singletons. These receptors have no identified antigens. The sample was naive CD4+ T cells from blood. Every receptor here comes from a man aged 18 to 30 with type 1 diabetes.

This clone was seen more than once but under ten times. Within the sample, other DNA sequences also encode this same CDR3. The rearrangement joins TRBV18 to TRBJ2-7, with a possible D match to TRBD2 (6 bases). V lost 3 bases and J 3 bases, leaving 9 bases between the germline ends. This CDR3 contains 13 residues. Germline CDR1 KGHSH, CDR2 LQKENI. This CDR3 is CASSPGLNYEQYF. Written as DNA, the CDR3 is TGTGCCAGCTCACCGGGACTGAACTACGAGCAGTACTTC.

This clone was seen a handful of times. The V call is TRBV18, the J call TRBJ1-4; D gene uncertain. Per germline, CDR1 KGHSH and CDR2 LQKENI. The CDR3 is 14 amino acids. V lost 6 bases and J 4 bases, leaving 12 bases between the germline ends. The DNA for the CDR3 is TGTGCCAGCTCGCCTGGAACAAGTAATGAAAAACTGTTTTTT. Amino acid sequence: CASSPGTSNEKLFF.

The gene calls are TRBV9 and TRBJ2-5; 7 nucleotides agree with TRBD1. The CDR3 sequence is 13 residues long. The germline V gene has CDR1 SGDLS and CDR2 YYNGEE. V shed 4 bases, J shed 4 bases, and the junction held 4 bases outside the gene matches. The CDR3, as DNA: TGTGCCAGCAGCCCAAGACAGGGAGAGACCCAGTACTTC. It is translated as CASSPRQGETQYF.

The rearrangement joins TRBV5-1 to TRBJ2-1; unclear D gene. Trimming cost V 4 bases and J 7 bases, with 18 bases left between them. The length of the CDR3 is 15 residues. The germline V gene has CDR1 SGHRS and CDR2 YFSETQ. CDR3: CASSQTLGFKNEQFF. Written as DNA, the CDR3 is TGCGCCAGCAGCCAAACCCTCGGGTTTAAGAATGAGCAGTTCTTC.

The genes are TRBV14 and TRBJ2-3; weak D call: TRBD2 (5 bases). The CDR3 is 12 amino acids. The V and J ends lost 4 bases and 10 bases respectively, with 12 bases between them. The germline V gene encodes CDR1 SGHDN and CDR2 FVKESK. Written as DNA, the CDR3 is TGTGCCAGCAGCCCCACACCGCGGGCGCAGTATTTT. Its protein is CASSPTPRAQYF.

This clone was observed a handful of times. The rearrangement links TRBV18 to TRBJ1-1, with 7 bases lining up with TRBD1. V gave up 0 bases and J gave up 0 bases; unmatched junction bases: 4. This CDR3 has 16 amino acids. CDR1 and CDR2 from the germline V gene are KGHSH and LQKENI. CDR3 coding DNA: TGTGCCAGCTCACCACCGGGGACAGCCATGAACACTGAAGCTTTCTTT. Protein: CASSPPGTAMNTEAFF.

The chain joins TRBV7-8 to TRBJ2-7; 7 positions agree with TRBD2. Germline CDR1 is SGHVS and CDR2 is FQNEAQ. V was clipped by 0 bases and J by 1 base; unmatched bases: 6. CDR3 length: 16 residues. This chain's CDR3 is CASSLASLAESYEQYF. DNA of the CDR3: TGTGCCAGCAGCTTAGCGAGCCTAGCGGAGTCCTACGAGCAGTACTTC.

This sequence joins TRBV5-1 and TRBJ2-5; 12 nucleotides agree with TRBD1. Trimming at V came to 1 base and at J to 5 bases, leaving 6 bases not matched to a gene. This CDR3 spans 16 amino acids. The germline CDR1 and CDR2 sequences are SGHRS and YFSETQ. The CDR3 nucleotides are TGCGCCAGCAGCTTGACCGGGACAGGGGGCCGGGAGACCCAGTACTTC. Translated: CASSLTGTGGRETQYF.

As DNA, the CDR3 is TGTGCCAGCAGTGACACAGCCCCAGATACGCAGTATTTT. Its protein is CASSDTAPDTQYF. The chain recombines TRBV25-1 with TRBJ2-3; D gene unclear. Germline lookup yields CDR1 MGHDK and CDR2 SYGVNS. V lost 3 bases and J lost 4, with 8 bases in between. This CDR3 is 13 amino acids long.

This clone was seen more than once but under ten times. Other DNA sequences in this specimen translate into the identical CDR3. CDR3 protein: CAWSVQPNTEAFF. In DNA, the CDR3 is TGTGCCTGGAGTGTACAGCCCAACACTGAAGCTTTCTTT. The chain couples TRBV30 to TRBJ1-1; D gene unclear. The CDR3 consists of 13 residues. V was pared by 0 bases and J by 2 bases, with 7 bases between. CDR1 is GTSNPN, CDR2 SVGIG, per germline (reference sequence).

The chain uses TRBV13 and TRBJ2-2, with D unresolved. CDR3 size: 16 residues. Germline V gene sequence: CDR1 PRHDT, CDR2 FYEKMQ (reference sequence). The V end lost 6 bases, the J end lost 2 bases, and 16 bases lay between the germline ends. CDR3 residues: CASSPSPRHNTGELFF. The DNA of the CDR3 is TGTGCCAGCAGTCCCTCCCCCCGCCATAACACCGGGGAGCTGTTTTTT.

The chain combines TRBV14 with TRBJ1-3; D gene unclear. The germline CDR1 and CDR2 sequences are SGHDN and FVKESK. V was shortened by 4 bases and J by 3 bases, with 7 bases between the two germline ends. This CDR3 is built from 13 residues. The CDR3 nucleotides read TGTGCCAGCAGCCCTCGAATTGGAAACACCATATATTTT. It encodes CASSPRIGNTIYF.

This clone occurred a few times. V and J are TRBV30 and TRBJ1-4; D gene ambiguous. V was trimmed by 2 bases and J by 0 bases, leaving 7 bases between them. The germline V gene has CDR1 GTSNPN and CDR2 SVGIG (reference sequence). The CDR3 totals 14 residues. The DNA for the CDR3 is TGTGCCTGGAGTTTCCAGACAACTAATGAAAAACTGTTTTTT. This translates into CAWSFQTTNEKLFF.

This clone was observed a handful of times. V is TRBV30 and J is TRBJ2-5; 8 bases match TRBD2. This CDR3 is built from 17 residues. Looked up from germline, CDR1 is GTSNPN and CDR2 is SVGIG (reference sequence). With 4 bases clipped from V and 2 bases from J, the junction kept 15 bases outside the gene matches. This CDR3 reads CAWKDTGGLRGQETQYF. The CDR3 DNA reads as TGTGCCTGGAAGGATACGGGAGGGCTTAGGGGGCAAGAGACCCAGTACTTC.